This is a list of T cell receptor beta chains from one sample in a study of T cell changes during pregnancy in multiple sclerosis. Sequencing used immunoSEQ multiplex PCR; TCRdb keeps in-frame clones, though not all of them. This sample has 40,000 to 45,000 clones, with approximately 92% found just once. The sequencing sample was made of peripheral blood. The receptors originated from a female donor with multiple sclerosis, enrolled in a pregnancy study. Each CDR3 is given with its conserved first and last residue. D genes are given only for firm matches. Clone size appears in some rows only: once, few, many, or a class for an expanded clone.

V gene	D gene	clone size	J gene	CDR3 DNA	CDR3 protein
TRBV21-1	-	-	TRBJ1-4	TGTGCCAGCAGCTTTGGCCTTGGGGAACTGTTTTTT	CASSFGLGELFF
TRBV7-9	-	-	TRBJ1-1	TGTGCCAGCAGCCCTAACCTGGAAGCTTTCTTT	CASSPNLEAFF
TRBV28	TRBD1	-	TRBJ1-3	TGTGCCAGCCGCCTAGACAGGGGGCACGGAAACACCATATATTTT	CASRLDRGHGNTIYF
TRBV13	-	-	TRBJ2-7	TGTGCCAGCAGCAATACGGAGGACTGGGAGCAGTACTTC	CASSNTEDWEQYF
TRBV15	-	-	TRBJ1-1	TGTGCCACCAGCAACTACATGAACACTGAAGCTTTCTTT	CATSNYMNTEAFF
TRBV29-1	TRBD1	once	TRBJ1-1	TGCAGCGTTTGGGACAGGGGAAACACTGAAGCTTTCTTT	CSVWDRGNTEAFF
TRBV6-6	-	-	TRBJ2-2	TGTGCCAGCAGTTCTCTCGGAGCCGGGGAGCTGTTTTTT	CASSSLGAGELFF
TRBV7-2	TRBD2	-	TRBJ2-1	TGTGCCAGCAGCTTAGGAAGGACTAGCGGGCCTTACAATGAGCAGTTCTTC	CASSLGRTSGPYNEQFF
TRBV5-4	-	few	TRBJ2-3	TGTGCCAGCAGCCCTGCTGGGGGCAGCCTCGGGGATACGCAGTATTTT	CASSPAGGSLGDTQYF
TRBV28	-	-	TRBJ2-1	TGTGCCAGCAGTTTAGGGTATGAGCAGTTCTTC	CASSLGYEQFF
TRBV9	-	once	TRBJ2-3	TGTGCCAGCAGCGTAGACCGGTCCGATACGCAGTATTTT	CASSVDRSDTQYF
TRBV2	TRBD1	-	TRBJ1-2	TGTGCCAGCCTTTGGACAGGGGTAGACTATGGCTACACCTTC	CASLWTGVDYGYTF
TRBV2	TRBD2	-	TRBJ2-3	TGTGCCAGCAGTACCACTGAAACACAAGCGGGAGGGCCAGATACGCAGTATTTT	CASSTTETQAGGPDTQYF
TRBV5-1	-	-	TRBJ2-5	TGCGCCAGCAGCTTGCAAGAGACCCAGTACTTC	CASSLQETQYF
TRBV2	-	once	TRBJ2-7	TGTGCCAGCAAGGGGGGCACCCTGACCTACGAGCAGTACTTC	CASKGGTLTYEQYF
TRBV28	-	-	TRBJ1-1	TGTGCCAGCAGTTTGGTCAGGGGAGGAACTGAAGCTTTCTTT	CASSLVRGGTEAFF
TRBV7-7	-	-	TRBJ2-2	TGTGCCAGCAGCTTAGAAGGGTTACACACCGGGGAGCTGTTTTTT	CASSLEGLHTGELFF
TRBV6-4	TRBD1	-	TRBJ1-1	TGTGCCAGCAGTGAAGACAGGGACACTGAAGCTTTCTTT	CASSEDRDTEAFF
TRBV4-1	-	-	TRBJ1-1	TGCGCCAGCAGCCCATTCCGGGACACCCGTGAAGCTTTCTTT	CASSPFRDTREAFF
TRBV10-3	-	-	TRBJ1-1	TGTGCCATCAGTGAGTCGACTCCCAGAGAAGCTTTCTTT	CAISESTPREAFF
TRBV4-1	-	-	TRBJ2-1	TGCGCCAGCAGCCATCTCGACTCCCAGGAGCAGTTCTTC	CASSHLDSQEQFF
TRBV7-2	-	-	TRBJ1-5	TGTGCCAGCAGCTCGGGGCTACAGGGACGTGCTCCCAATCAGCCCCAGCATTTT	CASSSGLQGRAPNQPQHF
TRBV27	TRBD1	-	TRBJ1-2	TGTGCCAGCAGTTCAACCGGGACAGGGAATGGCTACACCTTC	CASSSTGTGNGYTF
TRBV30	-	-	TRBJ2-5	TGTGCCTGGAGTGGAGAGGGCCGGGAGACCCAGTACTTC	CAWSGEGRETQYF
TRBV11-2	TRBD2	-	TRBJ2-3	TGTGCCAGCAGCCCACAGGGACTAGCGGGAGTTATCATAGATACGCAGTATTTT	CASSPQGLAGVIIDTQYF
TRBV28	-	once	TRBJ2-7	TGTGCCAGCATTCCAAGCCCCACACTAGTTCGCGAGCAGTACTTC	CASIPSPTLVREQYF
TRBV28	TRBD2	-	TRBJ2-5	TGTGCCAGCAGTTCGCCGGGACTAGCGACAGAGACCCAGTACTTC	CASSSPGLATETQYF
TRBV28	-	-	TRBJ2-2	TGTGCCAGCACCCTGGGGCAGGCGATAAACACCGGGGAGCTGTTTTTT	CASTLGQAINTGELFF
TRBV5-1	-	-	TRBJ2-7	TGCGCCAGCATGGAGGGCGCGGGTTTCTACGAGCAGTACTTC	CASMEGAGFYEQYF
TRBV7-9	-	-	TRBJ2-1	TGTGCCAGCAGCTTAGCGGTGGATGAGCAGTTCTTC	CASSLAVDEQFF
TRBV2	TRBD2	-	TRBJ2-3	TGTGCCAGCAGTAAAGTGGGACTAGCGTTTATAGATACGCAGTATTTT	CASSKVGLAFIDTQYF
TRBV5-6	-	-	TRBJ2-7	TGTGCCAGCGGGCGGGATATGGCGGCCGAGCAGTACTTC	CASGRDMAAEQYF
TRBV6-4	TRBD2	-	TRBJ2-1	TGTGCCAGCAGTGACGAAGCGGGAGGGCCGAATGAGCAGTTCTTC	CASSDEAGGPNEQFF
TRBV2	TRBD1	-	TRBJ1-1	TGTGCCAGCAGCCGGACAGGGGATACTGAAGCTTTCTTT	CASSRTGDTEAFF
TRBV29-1	-	-	TRBJ1-1	TGCAGCGTTGAAGCCCAGGGAAACACTGAAGCTTTCTTT	CSVEAQGNTEAFF
TRBV21-1	-	-	TRBJ1-3	TGTGCCAGCAGCTTTGCGGAGAGAAACTCTGGAAACACCATATATTTT	CASSFAERNSGNTIYF
TRBV6-1	TRBD1	-	TRBJ1-1	TGTGCCAGCAGTGAAGAAGGACAGGGCGGGGGAGCTGAAGCTTTCTTT	CASSEEGQGGGAEAFF
TRBV6-4	-	once	TRBJ2-7	TGTGCCAGCAGTGACCGGGGGCTCCTCAGCTCCTACGAGCAGTACTTC	CASSDRGLLSSYEQYF
TRBV30	-	-	TRBJ2-7	TGTGCCTGGAGCGAAGGGGGCTACGAGCAGTACTTC	CAWSEGGYEQYF
TRBV15	-	-	TRBJ1-4	TGTGCCACCAGCAGAGGCAGGGCCGGAGTAGGGGAAAAACTGTTTTTT	CATSRGRAGVGEKLFF
TRBV7-9	TRBD2	-	TRBJ2-1	TGTGCCAGCACCGGGGCCCCGACTAGCGACTACAATGAGCAGTTCTTC	CASTGAPTSDYNEQFF
TRBV7-9	-	-	TRBJ2-7	TGTGCCAGCAGCTTAGGACTGAGCTACGAGCAGTACTTC	CASSLGLSYEQYF